The clone carrying this TCR beta chain was picked up one time. These data are taken from a study of blood T cell repertoires in COVID-19. Study details: In each case, the material was cDNA or gDNA derived from T cells, B-cell-depleted T cells, or PBMCs.

In the original workflow: Reference gene primer amplification gave nucleated cell count estimates. The table came from immunoSEQ multiplex PCR; TCRdb's copy has only in-frame clones and leaves some out. That table is the source of V, J and clone size, and D and trimming were worked out from the DNA. The profile shows some 150,000 clones, around 80% of them singletons. Participants were aged roughly 18 to 90 years from approximately 24 US areas. This CDR3 spans 14 amino acids. V was clipped by 2 bases and J by 5 bases; unmatched bases: 7. The germline gives CDR1 SQVTM, CDR2 ANQGSEA. The rearrangement links TRBV29-1 to TRBJ1-1, with 8 bases fitting TRBD1. The source of this sequence is a woman between 45 and 60 years old in a cohort exposed to, infected with or recovered from COVID-19 (not recorded which). Sequenced material: PBMCs or T cells enriched from blood (not recorded which). CDR3 nucleotides: TGCAGCGTTGAATCAGGACAGGGAGCAACTGAAGCTTTCTTT. The encoded protein is CSVESGQGATEAFF.